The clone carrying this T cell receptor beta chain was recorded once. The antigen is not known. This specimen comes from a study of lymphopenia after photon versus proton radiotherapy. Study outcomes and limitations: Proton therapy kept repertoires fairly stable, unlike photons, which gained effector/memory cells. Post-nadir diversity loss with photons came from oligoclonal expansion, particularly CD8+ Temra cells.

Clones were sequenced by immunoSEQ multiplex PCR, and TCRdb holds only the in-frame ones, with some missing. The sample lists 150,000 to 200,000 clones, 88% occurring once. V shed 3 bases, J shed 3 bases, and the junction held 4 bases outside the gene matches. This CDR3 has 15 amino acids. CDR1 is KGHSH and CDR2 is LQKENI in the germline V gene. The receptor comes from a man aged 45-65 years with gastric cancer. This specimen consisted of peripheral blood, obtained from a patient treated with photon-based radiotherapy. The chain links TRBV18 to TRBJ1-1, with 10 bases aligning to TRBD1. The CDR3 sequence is CASSPTTGGHTEAFF. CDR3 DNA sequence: TGTGCCAGCTCACCTACGACAGGGGGCCACACTGAAGCTTTCTTT.